This passage covers 32 T cell receptor beta chains from one sample sequenced in a study of blood T cell repertoires in COVID-19. Only in-frame clones appear in the TCRdb table, and some are missing; sequencing was by immunoSEQ multiplex PCR. In the table there are about 240,000 clones, 80% to 95% of which are singletons. Sequencing was carried out using peripheral blood. These receptors came from a man younger than 45 with COVID-19, enrolled during active disease.

V usage is TRBV5-6 and J usage is TRBJ2-5; a weak D match, TRBD2 (5 bases). Trimming removed 0 bases at V and 1 base at J, with 7 bases between. The CDR3 sequence is 14 residues long. CDR1 SGHDT and CDR2 YYEEEE come from the germline V gene. The CDR3 sequence is CASSLVGGQETQYF. CDR3 nucleotide sequence: TGTGCCAGCAGCTTGGTTGGAGGCCAAGAGACCCAGTACTTC.

V and J are TRBV19 and TRBJ1-1; D possibly corresponds to TRBD1 (5 bases). V was clipped by 3 bases and J by 4 bases, with 9 bases between them. Per the germline V gene, CDR1 is LNHDA and CDR2 is SQIVND (reference sequence). This CDR3 region has 13 residues. The CDR3 here is CASSIDSGTEAFF. The CDR3 coding sequence is TGTGCCAGTAGTATTGACAGTGGCACTGAAGCTTTCTTT.

This clone was picked up a small number of times. V usage is TRBV7-6 and J usage is TRBJ2-6; D gene unclear. The CDR3 is 16 residues long. The V gene lost 2 bases and the J gene lost 0 bases, with 8 bases spanning the gap. Germline V gene sequence: CDR1 SGHVS, CDR2 FNYEAQ. The CDR3 coding sequence is TGTGCCAGCAGCTTAAACAGCCCCTCTGGGGCCAACGTCCTGACTTTC. Translation: CASSLNSPSGANVLTF.

The CDR3 DNA reads as TGTGCCAGTAGTATACAAAACAATCAGCCCCAGCATTTT. Encoded protein: CASSIQNNQPQHF. The genes are TRBV19 and TRBJ1-5; D not resolved. Germline CDR1 is LNHDA and CDR2 is SQIVND (reference sequence). Trimming removed 2 bases from V and 3 bases from J, with 5 bases in between. The CDR3 is made up of 13 amino acids. Looking up the rest from reference TRBV19 and TRBJ1-5 gives the full variable domain: DGGITQSPKYLFRKEGQNVTLSCEQNLNHDAMYWYRQDPGQGLRLIYYSQIVNDFQKGDIAEGYSVSREKKESFPLTVTSAQKNPTAFYLCASSIQNNQPQHFGDGTRLSIL.

The chain links TRBV6-2 or TRBV6-3 to TRBJ1-3; 8 bases are shared with TRBD1. Germline V gives CDR1 MNHEY, CDR2 SVGEGT. CDR3 length: 14 residues. V dropped 5 bases and J dropped 11; count of bases not matched to a gene: 11. In DNA, the CDR3 is TGTGCCAGCAGTCAACCCTGGACAGGGACCGCCATATATTTT. It specifies CASSQPWTGTAIYF.

The rearrangement joins TRBV29-1 to TRBJ2-2; 14 bases match TRBD2. CDR3 length: 15 residues. V lost 5 bases to trimming and J lost 7 bases; unmatched junction nucleotides: 6. Germline loops: CDR1 SQVTM, CDR2 ANQGSEA. CDR3 sequence (DNA): TGCAGCGTTCAAGGACTAGCGGGGGGTGTCGGGGAGCTGTTTTTT. Translation: CSVQGLAGGVGELFF.

The J gene is TRBJ1-5, the V gene TRBV3-1 (or the pseudogene TRBV3-2); D is uncertain. The CDR3 runs 14 residues. Germline CDR1 and CDR2: LGHDT and YNNKEL (reference sequence). The germline V and J ends were trimmed by 0 bases and 7 bases, with 10 bases remaining between them. The CDR3 here is CASSQEWSGQPQHF. The CDR3 nucleotides are TGTGCCAGCAGCCAAGAATGGAGCGGACAGCCCCAGCATTTT.

V usage is TRBV7-3 and J usage is TRBJ2-5; possibly TRBD2 for D (7 bases). This CDR3 contains 15 residues. Trimming took off 5 bases at V and 3 bases at J, with 16 bases between the two ends. The germline CDR1 and CDR2 sequences are SGHTA and FQGTGA. In DNA form, the CDR3 reads TGTGCCAGCAGCCGGATGCGGGGGCCCGAAGAGACCCAGTACTTC. It codes for CASSRMRGPEETQYF.

The gene calls are TRBV19 and TRBJ1-6, with TRBD1 matching 7 bases. The CDR3 is 16 residues long. V lost 2 bases to trimming and J lost 3 bases; unmatched junction nucleotides: 4. Germline assignment: CDR1 LNHDA and CDR2 SQIVND (reference sequence). CDR3 DNA: TGTGCCAGTAGTATAACCGGGACAGTCTATAATTCACCCCTCCACTTT. It encodes CASSITGTVYNSPLHF.

V and J are TRBV7-9 and TRBJ1-6; 9 bases are shared with TRBD1. V shed 4 bases and J 4 bases; nucleotides not matched to a gene: 5. This CDR3 contains 16 residues. Germline CDR1 reads SEHNR; CDR2 reads FQNEAQ (reference sequence). The chain's CDR3 is CASSSGTGLYNSPLHF. CDR3 coding DNA: TGTGCCAGCAGCTCCGGGACAGGGTTGTATAATTCACCCCTCCACTTT.

The gene calls are TRBV11-2 and TRBJ2-1, with 8 bases that match TRBD1. From germline, CDR1 is SGHAT and CDR2 FQNNGV. V shed 0 bases, J shed 4 bases, and the junction held 2 bases outside the gene matches. The CDR3 loop spans 15 amino acids. CDR3 nucleotides: TGTGCCAGCAGCTTAGACAGGGGGCCTTACAATGAGCAGTTCTTC. It encodes CASSLDRGPYNEQFF.

This rearrangement joins TRBV7-9 to TRBJ1-3; tentatively, D is TRBD1 (5 bases). Between the trimmed V and J ends, which lost 5 bases and 0 bases, there was a span of 17 bases. Germline CDR1 is SEHNR and CDR2 is FQNEAQ (reference sequence). This CDR3 is 17 amino acids long. The chain's CDR3 is CASSEDIRISSGNTIYF. CDR3 bases: TGTGCCAGCAGCGAGGACATCCGGATTAGCTCTGGAAACACCATATATTTT. Filled out from reference TRBV7-9 and TRBJ1-3, the complete variable domain reads DTGVSQNPRHKITKRGQNVTFRCDPISEHNRLYWYRQTLGQGPEFLTYFQNEAQLEKSRLLSDRFSAERPKGSFSTLEIQRTEQGDSAMYLCASSEDIRISSGNTIYFGEGSWLTVV.

The rearrangement uses TRBV19 and TRBJ1-3; no clear D gene. There are 12 residues in the CDR3. CDR1 and CDR2 (germline): LNHDA, SQIVND (reference sequence). The ends were cut back, 6 bases at V and 0 bases at J, with 3 bases in the middle. The CDR3 DNA reads as TGTGCCAGTAGGGCCTCTGGAAACACCATATATTTT. This translates into CASRASGNTIYF. Drawing the rest from reference TRBV19 and TRBJ1-3, the complete variable domain is DGGITQSPKYLFRKEGQNVTLSCEQNLNHDAMYWYRQDPGQGLRLIYYSQIVNDFQKGDIAEGYSVSREKKESFPLTVTSAQKNPTAFYLCASRASGNTIYFGEGSWLTVV.

V usage is TRBV5-1 and J usage is TRBJ2-1; TRBD2 matches 11 bases. V was pared by 3 bases and J by 4 bases, with 3 bases of the junction left unmatched. Germline V gene sequence: CDR1 SGHRS, CDR2 YFSETQ. The CDR3 sequence is 15 residues long. The CDR3 DNA follows: TGCGCCAGCAGCTCGGGACTAGCGGTATACAATGAGCAGTTCTTC. Its translation is CASSSGLAVYNEQFF.

Here the CDR3 reads CASSLSGQAGEQYF. In DNA form, the CDR3 reads TGTGCCAGCTCACTTTCAGGACAGGCGGGAGAGCAGTACTTC. V is TRBV18 and J is TRBJ2-7; D might be TRBD1 (7 bases). From germline, CDR1 is KGHSH and CDR2 LQKENI. The CDR3 contains 14 residues. V was trimmed by 4 bases and J by 7 bases, leaving 17 bases between them. The variable domain in full, completed from reference TRBV18 and TRBJ2-7, reads NAGVMQNPRHLVRRRGQEARLRCSPMKGHSHVYWYRQLPEEGLKFMVYLQKENIIDESGMPKERFSAEFPKEGPSILRIQQVVRGDSAAYFCASSLSGQAGEQYFGPGTRLTVT.

The chain uses TRBV2 and TRBJ1-5; 7 bases align to TRBD1. Germline assignment: CDR1 SNHLY and CDR2 FYNNEI. J was trimmed by 0 bases and V by 4 bases; bases with no gene match: 3. This CDR3 contains 15 residues. CDR3 in amino acids: CASSATGDSNQPQHF. Written as DNA, the CDR3 is TGTGCCAGCAGTGCAACAGGGGATAGCAATCAGCCCCAGCATTTT.

The chain couples TRBV4-1 to TRBJ1-1; D gene unclear. The CDR3 is made up of 12 amino acids. The V and J ends lost 3 bases and 7 bases respectively, with 9 bases between them. Per germline, CDR1 MGHRA and CDR2 YSYEKL. CDR3 loop: CASSHLGIEAFF. The CDR3 DNA reads as TGCGCCAGCAGCCATCTGGGCATTGAAGCTTTCTTT.

CDR3 nucleotide sequence: TGTGCCTGGAGCCGCCTAGCGGGGGGGACAGATACGCAGTATTTT. Translating it yields CAWSRLAGGTDTQYF. This chain connects TRBV30 to TRBJ2-3, with 12 bases identical to TRBD2. After removal of 3 bases from V and 3 bases from J, the junction contained 4 bases not matched to a gene. The CDR3 loop spans 15 amino acids. Germline V gene lookup returns CDR1 GTSNPN and CDR2 SVGIG (reference sequence).

This chain connects TRBV4-1 to TRBJ1-6; 9 bases align to TRBD1. The CDR3 runs 17 residues. The V gene end was trimmed by 0 bases and the J gene end by 8 bases; junction bases not matched to a gene: 8. Germline CDR1 reads MGHRA; CDR2 reads YSYEKL. The chain's CDR3 is CASSQDGVGTGYSPLHF. The CDR3 DNA is TGCGCCAGCAGCCAAGATGGGGTAGGGACAGGGTATTCACCCCTCCACTTT.

V and J are TRBV27 and TRBJ2-6; D may be TRBD2 (5 bases). In germline, CDR1 is MNHEY, CDR2 SMNVEV (reference sequence). The CDR3 totals 17 residues. V was pared by 5 bases and J by 0 bases, with 14 bases between. The CDR3 DNA is TGTGCCAGCAGTCCCTACGGACTGACCTCTGGGGCCAACGTCCTGACTTTC. Translating gives CASSPYGLTSGANVLTF.

The V gene is TRBV4-1, the J gene TRBJ2-5, with D possibly being TRBD2 (6 bases). This CDR3 is built from 17 residues. Trimming left V 4 bases short and J 3 bases short, with 21 bases between. From germline, CDR1 is MGHRA and CDR2 YSYEKL. DNA of the CDR3: TGCGCCAGCAGCCGCTGGGGGAGCGGGTTACTAAAAGAGACCCAGTACTTC. As protein: CASSRWGSGLLKETQYF.

The chain recombines TRBV10-3 with TRBJ1-5, with 8 bases lining up with TRBD1. The length of the CDR3 is 14 residues. V gave up 5 bases and J gave up 2 bases; unmatched junction bases: 2. Per germline, CDR1 ENHRY and CDR2 SYGVKD. The CDR3 protein is CAISPDRGNQPQHF. CDR3 nucleotide sequence: TGTGCCATCAGTCCGGACAGGGGCAATCAGCCCCAGCATTTT.

The chain carries TRBV5-1 and TRBJ1-1, with a weak D call TRBD1 (6 bases). Trimming pared 3 bases from V and 1 base from J, leaving 10 bases between. Germline loops: CDR1 SGHRS, CDR2 YFSETQ. The CDR3 extends over 14 amino acids. CDR3 region: CASSSTTGNTEAFF. CDR3 sequence (DNA): TGCGCCAGCAGCTCGACGACAGGGAACACTGAAGCTTTCTTT.

The J gene is TRBJ1-1, the V gene TRBV18; 7 bases agree with TRBD1. This CDR3 comprises 14 residues. In germline, CDR1 is KGHSH, CDR2 LQKENI. V was pared by 6 bases and J by 4 bases, with 8 bases of the junction left unmatched. CDR3 nucleotide sequence: TGTGCCAGCTCTCCGAGGGACAGAGCCACTGAAGCTTTCTTT. It specifies CASSPRDRATEAFF.

The chain employs TRBV12-5 and TRBJ2-3; perhaps TRBD1 as D (6 bases). The length of the CDR3 is 14 residues. Trimming left V 1 base short and J 10 bases short, with 15 bases between. The V gene's germline CDR1 is LGHNT and CDR2 FRNRAP. CDR3 loop: CASGLAHREGSQYF. CDR3 nucleotides: TGTGCTAGTGGTTTGGCCCACAGGGAAGGGTCGCAGTATTTT. Full variable domain (rest looked up from reference TRBV12-5 and TRBJ2-3): DARVTQTPRHKVTEMGQEVTMRCQPILGHNTVFWYRQTMMQGLELLAYFRNRAPLDDSGMPKDRFSAEMPDATLATLKIQPSEPRDSAVYFCASGLAHREGSQYFGPGTRLTVL.

The V gene is TRBV11-2, the J gene TRBJ2-7, with TRBD2 matching over 8 bases. Germline CDR1 and CDR2: SGHAT and FQNNGV. The CDR3 consists of 13 residues. V trimming: 5 bases; J trimming: 2 bases; junction bases outside the gene matches: 2. The CDR3 is CASSPTSAYEQYF. The CDR3, as DNA: TGTGCCAGCAGCCCGACTAGCGCCTACGAGCAGTACTTC.

The J gene is TRBJ2-7, the V gene TRBV5-1; TRBD2 is a possible D gene (5 bases). The CDR3 consists of 14 residues. V lost 3 bases to trimming and J lost 6 bases, with 16 bases between them. From germline, CDR1 is SGHRS and CDR2 YFSETQ. CDR3 sequence reads: CASSSAGLAGEQYF. Here the CDR3 DNA reads TGCGCCAGCAGCTCTGCCGGGCTAGCTGGCGAGCAGTACTTC.

The chain couples TRBV19 to TRBJ2-7; weak D call: TRBD1 (6 bases). This CDR3 is 13 amino acids long. Trimming left V 5 bases short and J 1 base short, with 9 bases between. CDR1 is LNHDA and CDR2 is SQIVND in the germline V gene (reference sequence). CDR3 amino acids: CASSRDKSYEQYF. The CDR3, as DNA: TGTGCCAGTAGTCGGGACAAATCCTACGAGCAGTACTTC.

This sequence joins TRBV12-3 or TRBV12-4 and TRBJ1-2; 10 nucleotides align to TRBD1. V gave up 6 bases and J gave up 7 bases; unmatched junction bases: 5. The CDR3 loop spans 13 amino acids. The CDR3 loop reads CASSETGGSGYTF. The CDR3 DNA is TGTGCCAGCAGCGAGACAGGGGGCTCTGGCTACACCTTC.

In this sample, this clone turned up a few times. The V call is TRBV4-1, the J call TRBJ1-2, with a weak D call TRBD1 (6 bases). Trimming removed 0 bases from V and 2 bases from J, with 13 bases in between. CDR1 and CDR2 (germline): MGHRA, YSYEKL. This CDR3 has 16 amino acids. The CDR3 here is CASSQDPSGTNYGYTF. CDR3 coding DNA: TGCGCCAGCAGCCAAGATCCCTCCGGGACAAACTATGGCTACACCTTC.

Regarding this clone: A junction end diverges from the germline sequence, so it may reflect a read error. The CDR3 loop reads CASSQERLGSLLF. In nucleotides, the CDR3 is TGTGCCAGCAGCCAAGAGCGGCTGGGTTCGCTGCTCTTC. The chain has TRBV14 and TRBJ2-4, with D unclear. Germline values: CDR1 SGHDN, CDR2 FVKESK. The CDR3 extends over 13 amino acids.

V usage is TRBV19 and J usage is TRBJ1-1, with D maybe TRBD1 (5 bases). The germline V gene encodes CDR1 LNHDA and CDR2 SQIVND (reference sequence). CDR3 length equals 14 residues. Deletions cut 3 bases from V and 7 bases from J, with 15 bases between. The CDR3 nucleotides read TGTGCCAGTAGTATTAGGGGCTTGGGAATTGAAGCTTTCTTT. It yields the protein CASSIRGLGIEAFF.